The rows below give T cell receptor beta chains drawn from one sample of a study of cytomegalovirus exposure and HLA in healthy donors. Produced via immunoSEQ multiplex PCR; TCRdb's table is partial and in-frame only. The sample holds under 90,000 clones; around four fifths are singletons and the top ten take under 3%. The sample comprised PBMCs. The receptors originated from a man between 50 and 59 years old in good health and CMV-seropositive. The CDR3 runs from the conserved cysteine through the conserved F or W. The order of the fields is clone size, J gene, D gene, V gene, CDR3 protein, CDR3 DNA. D genes are given only for firm matches. Clone size appears in some rows only: once, few, many, or a class for an expanded clone.

abundance: -; j_gene: TRBJ1-2; d_gene: -; v_gene: TRBV7-9; CDR3aa: CASSDNYYGYTF; CDR3nt: TGTGCCAGCAGCGACAACTACTATGGCTACACCTTC
abundance: -; j_gene: TRBJ2-7; d_gene: -; v_gene: TRBV19; CDR3aa: CASSATQSYEQYF; CDR3nt: TGTGCCAGTAGTGCCACACAGTCCTACGAGCAGTACTTC
abundance: -; j_gene: TRBJ2-3; d_gene: -; v_gene: TRBV7-3; CDR3aa: CASSLTRDTDTQYF; CDR3nt: TGTGCCAGCAGCTTAACGCGCGACACAGATACGCAGTATTTT
abundance: -; j_gene: TRBJ2-3; d_gene: TRBD2; v_gene: TRBV9; CDR3aa: CASSLGLAGVEDTQYF; CDR3nt: TGTGCCAGCAGCCTCGGACTAGCGGGGGTAGAAGATACGCAGTATTTT
abundance: -; j_gene: TRBJ1-3; d_gene: TRBD1; v_gene: TRBV7-9; CDR3aa: CSSSSSGQGTGNTIYF; CDR3nt: TGTTCCAGCAGCTCAAGCGGACAGGGGACTGGAAACACCATATATTTT
abundance: -; j_gene: TRBJ2-7; d_gene: TRBD1; v_gene: TRBV11-3; CDR3aa: CASSLVAGTAYEQYF; CDR3nt: TGTGCCAGCAGCTTAGTGGCAGGGACAGCCTACGAGCAGTACTTC
abundance: few; j_gene: TRBJ2-2; d_gene: -; v_gene: TRBV6-5; CDR3aa: CASRLGQTTGELFF; CDR3nt: TGTGCCAGCAGACTCGGACAGACAACCGGGGAGCTGTTTTTT
abundance: -; j_gene: TRBJ1-3; d_gene: -; v_gene: TRBV21-1; CDR3aa: CASSNGQGVGNTIYF; CDR3nt: TGTGCCAGCAGCAATGGACAGGGGGTTGGAAACACCATATATTTT
abundance: -; j_gene: TRBJ2-5; d_gene: TRBD1; v_gene: TRBV18; CDR3aa: CASSQTGGETQYF; CDR3nt: TGTGCCAGCTCACAGACAGGGGGAGAGACCCAGTACTTC
abundance: -; j_gene: TRBJ2-7; d_gene: -; v_gene: TRBV20-1; CDR3aa: CSASPSKEQYF; CDR3nt: TGCAGTGCTAGTCCCAGTAAGGAGCAGTACTTC
abundance: once; j_gene: TRBJ2-5; d_gene: TRBD2; v_gene: TRBV10-3; CDR3aa: CAIGAGEGETQYF; CDR3nt: TGTGCCATAGGGGCGGGAGAAGGAGAGACCCAGTACTTC
abundance: once; j_gene: TRBJ1-2; d_gene: -; v_gene: TRBV30; CDR3aa: CAWTPRVDGYTF; CDR3nt: TGTGCCTGGACTCCCCGAGTGGATGGCTACACCTTC
abundance: -; j_gene: TRBJ2-7; d_gene: -; v_gene: TRBV7-2; CDR3aa: CASSLAGGGGYEQYF; CDR3nt: TGTGCCAGCAGCTTAGCCGGCGGGGGCGGGTACGAGCAGTACTTC
abundance: -; j_gene: TRBJ2-1; d_gene: -; v_gene: TRBV7-2; CDR3aa: CASSLSFGNEQFF; CDR3nt: TGTGCCAGCAGCCTCAGTTTCGGGAATGAGCAGTTCTTC
abundance: -; j_gene: TRBJ1-6; d_gene: TRBD1; v_gene: TRBV6-1; CDR3aa: CASSPSGTVNSPLHF; CDR3nt: TGTGCCAGCAGTCCTTCCGGGACAGTTAATTCACCCCTCCACTTT
abundance: few; j_gene: TRBJ2-1; d_gene: TRBD1; v_gene: TRBV12-5; CDR3aa: CASGLGRGPQDNEQFF; CDR3nt: TGTGCTAGTGGTTTGGGCAGGGGGCCCCAAGACAATGAGCAGTTCTTC
abundance: few; j_gene: TRBJ2-5; d_gene: -; v_gene: TRBV7-7; CDR3aa: CASSPMSGGQETQYF; CDR3nt: TGTGCCAGCAGCCCTATGAGCGGTGGGCAAGAGACCCAGTACTTC
abundance: -; j_gene: TRBJ1-5; d_gene: TRBD1; v_gene: TRBV9; CDR3aa: CASSPGQGAWPQHF; CDR3nt: TGTGCCAGCAGCCCGGGACAGGGGGCATGGCCCCAGCATTTT
abundance: few; j_gene: TRBJ2-5; d_gene: TRBD2; v_gene: TRBV7-2; CDR3aa: CASSVLGGQETQYF; CDR3nt: TGTGCCAGCAGCGTCCTGGGGGGGCAAGAGACCCAGTACTTC
abundance: few; j_gene: TRBJ2-2; d_gene: -; v_gene: TRBV19; CDR3aa: CASMPERRDTGELFF; CDR3nt: TGTGCCAGTATGCCGGAACGCCGGGATACCGGGGAGCTGTTTTTT